Each of the 20 T cell receptor beta chains below was sequenced from the same sample in a study of Ad26.COV2.S vaccination and SARS-CoV-2 variants. Documented treatment: approximately 18 received Ad26.COV2.S at low or high dose, single or two shots; 5 received placebo; per-sample allocation not given. Day 63 after the first injection of vaccine or placebo was the sampling time. Assay used: immunoSEQ multiplex PCR; TCRdb lists only in-frame clones, some missing. This sample yields about 440,000 clones, of which about nine tenths are seen a single time; roughly 4% belongs to the top ten. Sample: peripheral blood, taken in a trial of Ad26.COV2.S vaccine versus placebo. These TCRs come from a person aged 18-65 years who received the Ad26.COV2.S COVID-19 vaccine or a placebo.

The chain recombines TRBV29-1 with TRBJ2-5; the D gene is possibly TRBD1 (6 bases). Trimming pared 3 bases from V and 5 bases from J, leaving 22 bases between. The CDR3 sequence is 16 residues long. Germline V lookup: CDR1 SQVTM, CDR2 ANQGSEA. The CDR3, as DNA: TGCAGCGTTGATTCCGGACAGTCGCCAGGATGGGAGACCCAGTACTTC. It translates to CSVDSGQSPGWETQYF. Full variable domain (missing parts from reference TRBV29-1 and TRBJ2-5): SAVISQKPSRDICQRGTSLTIQCQVDSQVTMMFWYRQQPGQSLTLIATANQGSEATYESGFVIDKFPISRPNLTFSTLTVSNMSPEDSSIYLCSVDSGQSPGWETQYFGPGTRLLVL.

The chain recombines TRBV25-1 with TRBJ2-7, with unresolved D. Germline V gene sequence: CDR1 MGHDK, CDR2 SYGVNS. This CDR3 is 9 amino acids long. With 6 bases removed from V and 7 bases from J, the gap between germline ends came to 4 bases. The CDR3 reads CASREEQYF. The CDR3 DNA is TGTGCCAGCAGGGAGGAGCAGTACTTC.

The genes are TRBV28 and TRBJ1-1, with D possibly being TRBD1 (6 bases). V was clipped by 4 bases and J by 3 bases, with 12 bases between them. Germline V gives CDR1 MDHEN, CDR2 SYDVKM. This CDR3 region has 14 residues. CDR3 protein: CASSSNRVYTEAFF. In DNA form, the CDR3 reads TGTGCCAGCAGTTCTAACAGGGTTTACACTGAAGCTTTCTTT.

This clone was observed once. The V call is TRBV6-2 or TRBV6-3, the J call TRBJ2-7; TRBD1 aligns across 7 bases. V shed 5 bases and J 6 bases; nucleotides not matched to a gene: 1. CDR1 is MNHEY and CDR2 is SVGEGT in the germline V gene. The CDR3 extends over 11 amino acids. CDR3 loop: CASSTGAEQYF. CDR3 bases: TGTGCCAGCAGTACAGGGGCCGAGCAGTACTTC.

The V gene is TRBV7-9, the J gene TRBJ2-7, with 7 positions matching TRBD1. Germline CDR1 and CDR2: SEHNR and FQNEAQ (reference sequence). The junction had 5 bases not matched to a gene; V was cut back by 7 bases and J by 2 bases. The CDR3 runs to 13 residues. The CDR3 DNA sequence: TGTGCCAGCACCGGGACAGTAACCTACGAGCAGTACTTC. This codes for CASTGTVTYEQYF.

To note about this clone: At the DNA level, this CDR3 is encoded by other sequences in the same sample as well. The J gene is TRBJ1-1, the V gene TRBV10-3; tentative D call: TRBD1 (6 bases). Trimming pared 2 bases from V and 2 bases from J, leaving 9 bases between. CDR3 length equals 14 residues. Germline V lookup: CDR1 ENHRY, CDR2 SYGVKD. The CDR3 here is CAISEAGVNTEAFF. The CDR3 DNA reads as TGTGCCATCAGTGAGGCAGGGGTAAACACTGAAGCTTTCTTT.

V gene TRBV4-2 combines with J gene TRBJ2-1; 10 bases line up with TRBD1. V trimming: 0 bases; J trimming: 8 bases; junction bases outside the gene matches: 13. This CDR3 is 18 amino acids long. The germline CDR1 and CDR2 sequences are LGHNA and YNFKEQ. The CDR3 loop reads CASSQDLWGTGVRDEQFF. The DNA of the CDR3 is TGTGCCAGCAGCCAAGACCTTTGGGGGACAGGGGTTAGGGATGAGCAGTTCTTC.

This clone has only one observation. This chain connects TRBV5-5 to TRBJ2-7; tentatively, D is TRBD1 (5 bases). The V gene's germline CDR1 is SGHKS and CDR2 YYEKEE (reference sequence). V gave up 0 bases and J gave up 2 bases, with 9 bases separating them. The length of the CDR3 is 14 residues. CDR3 DNA: TGTGCCAGCAGCTTGGCCAGGGCAGCCTACGAGCAGTACTTC. This codes for CASSLARAAYEQYF.

This chain joins TRBV5-5 and TRBJ2-7; 11 positions agree with TRBD1. J lost 3 bases, V lost 4 bases, and 3 bases had no gene match. The CDR3 contains 14 residues. Germline V gene sequence: CDR1 SGHKS, CDR2 YYEKEE (reference sequence). CDR3 nucleotide sequence: TGTGCCAGCAGCGTGGGACAGGGGGTCTACGAGCAGTACTTC. Encoded protein: CASSVGQGVYEQYF.

The chain employs TRBV5-1 and TRBJ1-1; the D gene is possibly TRBD1 (5 bases). Trimming took 0 bases from V and 4 from J, leaving 10 bases between them. This CDR3 spans 14 amino acids. Germline lookup yields CDR1 SGHRS and CDR2 YFSETQ. The CDR3 loop reads CASSLGQGITEAFF. For the CDR3, the DNA is TGCGCCAGCAGCTTGGGGCAGGGTATCACTGAAGCTTTCTTT.

The chain joins TRBV6-1 to TRBJ2-7, with 8 bases identical to TRBD1. From germline, CDR1 is MNHNS and CDR2 SASEGT. There are 13 residues in the CDR3. Trimming at V came to 3 bases and at J to 4 bases, leaving 2 bases not matched to a gene. The CDR3 DNA is TGTGCCAGCAGTGAGACAGGGGAATACGAGCAGTACTTC. Amino acids: CASSETGEYEQYF.

J is TRBJ2-7 and V is TRBV18; D tentatively reads TRBD1 or TRBD2 (5 bases each). Trimming stripped 3 bases from V and 0 bases from J, with 12 bases between. CDR3 length equals 15 residues. Germline V lookup: CDR1 KGHSH, CDR2 LQKENI. DNA of the CDR3: TGTGCCAGCTCACCTCTCCGGGGCGGCTCCTACGAGCAGTACTTC. Residues: CASSPLRGGSYEQYF.

This chain uses TRBV4-1 with TRBJ2-3; the match to TRBD2 covers 13 bases. The length of the CDR3 is 17 residues. The trim removed 2 bases at V and 4 bases at J, leaving 6 bases unmatched. Germline CDR1 MGHRA, CDR2 YSYEKL. CDR3: CASSQPTSGRASDTQYF. CDR3 DNA: TGCGCCAGCAGCCAACCTACTAGCGGGAGGGCCTCAGATACGCAGTATTTT.

The chain joins TRBV19 to TRBJ2-5, with 7 bases matching TRBD2. J lost 5 bases, V lost 4 bases, and 13 bases had no gene match. The CDR3 loop spans 16 amino acids. Per germline, CDR1 LNHDA and CDR2 SQIVND (reference sequence). CDR3 region: CASSTGTTSRGETQYF. The CDR3 region has the DNA TGTGCCAGTAGTACAGGAACGACTAGCCGTGGGGAGACCCAGTACTTC.

This clone was seen more than once but under ten times. The V call is TRBV11-2, the J call TRBJ1-5, with D perhaps TRBD1 (5 bases). Per the germline V gene, CDR1 is SGHAT and CDR2 is FQNNGV. This CDR3 has 14 amino acids. V was clipped by 1 base and J by 2 bases, with 6 bases between them. The CDR3 spells CASSLVGGNQPQHF. The CDR3 bases are TGTGCCAGCAGCTTAGTGGGGGGCAATCAGCCCCAGCATTTT.

The rearrangement uses TRBV5-1 and TRBJ2-2, with D uncertain. With 6 bases removed from V and 4 bases from J, the gap between germline ends came to 10 bases. From germline, CDR1 is SGHRS and CDR2 YFSETQ. This CDR3 comprises 13 residues. The CDR3 bases are TGCGCCAGCATGGAAGGAAGCACCGGGGAGCTGTTTTTT. It codes for CASMEGSTGELFF. The full variable domain, rest sourced from reference TRBV5-1 and TRBJ2-2, is KAGVTQTPRYLIKTRGQQVTLSCSPISGHRSVSWYQQTPGQGLQFLFEYFSETQRNKGNFPGRFSGRQFSNSRSEMNVSTLELGDSALYLCASMEGSTGELFFGEGSRLTVL.

The V gene is TRBV7-9, the J gene TRBJ2-3; 9 nucleotides line up with TRBD1. V shed 4 bases, J shed 3 bases, and the junction held 8 bases outside the gene matches. The V gene's germline CDR1 is SEHNR and CDR2 FQNEAQ (reference sequence). This CDR3 is built from 16 residues. The DNA of the CDR3 is TGTGCCAGCAGCTCCGCAGGGACAGGGTGGACAGATACGCAGTATTTT. This encodes CASSSAGTGWTDTQYF. The full variable domain, in which reference TRBV7-9 and TRBJ2-3 provide the parts outside the CDR3, is DTGVSQNPRHKITKRGQNVTFRCDPISEHNRLYWYRQTLGQGPEFLTYFQNEAQLEKSRLLSDRFSAERPKGSFSTLEIQRTEQGDSAMYLCASSSAGTGWTDTQYFGPGTRLTVL.

The V gene is TRBV30, the J gene TRBJ2-7; D unresolved. Germline values: CDR1 GTSNPN, CDR2 SVGIG (reference sequence). V lost 2 bases, J lost 4 bases, and 6 bases lay in between. The CDR3 spans 11 residues. DNA for the CDR3: TGTGCCTGGAGTCAGAGGTACGAGCAGTACTTC. Amino acid sequence: CAWSQRYEQYF.

The chain links TRBV7-8 to TRBJ2-5, with 7 bases lining up with TRBD2. V lost 1 base, J lost 4 bases, and 3 bases stayed unmatched. The germline CDR1 and CDR2 sequences are SGHVS and FQNEAQ. CDR3 size: 14 residues. DNA of the CDR3: TGTGCCAGCAGCTTAGTGGCTAGCGGAGAGACCCAGTACTTC. This sequence encodes CASSLVASGETQYF.

CDR3 DNA: TGTGCCAGCAGCTTATCTTCGTCACAAATCTACGAGCAGTACTTC. The encoded protein is CASSLSSSQIYEQYF. The chain recombines TRBV13 with TRBJ2-7; D gene ambiguous. Germline CDR1 reads PRHDT; CDR2 reads FYEKMQ (reference sequence). The CDR3 is made up of 15 amino acids. The ends were cut back, 2 bases at V and 3 bases at J, with 14 bases in the middle.